One and the same sample provided the 12 T cell receptor beta chains below, sequenced in a study of blood T cell repertoires in COVID-19. TCRdb's table, derived via immunoSEQ multiplex PCR, lists solely in-frame clones and lacks some. The data hold fewer than 90,000 clones, with about 91% observed a single time. The sample was peripheral blood. The receptors were sampled from a man between 60 and 75 years old with acute or convalescent COVID-19.

This clone has just a few counts. This chain connects TRBV3-1 (or the pseudogene TRBV3-2) to TRBJ1-2, with a possible D match to TRBD1 (6 bases). This CDR3 contains 15 residues. V dropped 0 bases and J dropped 6 bases, with 14 bases sitting between them. The germline CDR1 and CDR2 sequences are LGHDT and YNNKEL (reference sequence). CDR3 loop: CASSQDLAGADGYTF. The CDR3 nucleotides read TGTGCCAGCAGCCAAGATTTGGCAGGGGCTGATGGCTACACCTTC.

This clone was seen only a few times. CDR3 sequence: CASKTAGGNEQFF. DNA for the CDR3: TGTGCCAGCAAAACCGCAGGGGGCAATGAGCAGTTCTTC. V is TRBV12-3 or TRBV12-4 and J is TRBJ2-1; 7 nucleotides line up with TRBD1. The CDR3 is made up of 13 amino acids. The ends lost 7 bases at V and 6 bases at J; junction bases unmatched: 6.

V and J are TRBV7-2 and TRBJ1-4; maybe TRBD1 (5 bases). Germline V gene sequence: CDR1 SGHTA, CDR2 FQGNSA. Deletions cut 0 bases from V and 0 bases from J, with 8 bases between. CDR3 length: 16 amino acids. DNA for the CDR3: TGTGCCAGCAGCTTAGCTGGGGGGGCAACTAATGAAAAACTGTTTTTT. This translates into CASSLAGGATNEKLFF.

The chain uses TRBV24-1 and TRBJ2-1, with no clear D. The CDR3 extends over 13 amino acids. CDR1 is KGHDR and CDR2 is SFDVKD in the germline V gene. Deletions cut 5 bases from V and 4 bases from J, with 8 bases between. The CDR3 DNA follows: TGTGCCACCAGTGCACGGAGATACAATGAGCAGTTCTTC. Residues: CATSARRYNEQFF.

With respect to this clone: One end of the junction is discordant with germline, which a read error may explain. V usage is TRBV5-1 and J usage is TRBJ2-4; possibly TRBD1 for D (6 bases). CDR1 is SGHRS and CDR2 is YFSETQ in the germline V gene. The CDR3 runs to 13 residues. The CDR3: CASSLDSTNIQYF. CDR3 nucleotide sequence: TGCGCCAGCAGTTTGGACAGTACAAACATTCAGTACTTC. The whole variable domain, remainder taken from reference TRBV5-1 and TRBJ2-4, is KAGVTQTPRYLIKTRGQQVTLSCSPISGHRSVSWYQQTPGQGLQFLFEYFSETQRNKGNFPGRFSGRQFSNSRSEMNVSTLELGDSALYLCASSLDSTNIQYFGAGTRLSVL.

The rearrangement uses TRBV10-3 and TRBJ2-3; D is perhaps TRBD1 (5 bases). Germline V gives CDR1 ENHRY, CDR2 SYGVKD. V lost 2 bases and J 1 base, leaving 13 bases between the germline ends. The CDR3 runs to 16 residues. CDR3 loop: CAISEQGADGTDTQYF. CDR3 DNA: TGTGCCATCAGTGAGCAAGGGGCGGATGGCACAGATACGCAGTATTTT.

This clone was seen a handful of times. The chain recombines TRBV6-1 with TRBJ2-7; D might be TRBD2 (7 bases). Trimming left V 0 bases short and J 1 base short, with 10 bases between. Germline loops: CDR1 MNHNS, CDR2 SASEGT. The CDR3 length is 15 residues. The CDR3 nucleotides are TGTGCCAGCAGTGAAGCGGGGGGGGCATCCTACGAGCAGTACTTC. Protein sequence: CASSEAGGASYEQYF.

The CDR3 DNA sequence: TGTGCCAGCAGTTTCGACTACTCCTATAATTCACCCCTCCACTTT. This gives the protein CASSFDYSYNSPLHF. The chain links TRBV28 to TRBJ1-6, with D uncertain. CDR1 is MDHEN and CDR2 is SYDVKM in the germline V gene. Trimming took off 3 bases at V and 0 bases at J, with 6 bases between the two ends. The CDR3 has 15 residues.

Notes on this clone: The germline gene is not matched at one end of the junction; a read error may be the cause. V is TRBV6-1 and J is TRBJ2-1; 10 nucleotides align to TRBD2. This CDR3 is 16 amino acids long. The germline V gene encodes CDR1 MNHNS and CDR2 SASEGT. The CDR3 region is CASREAAGGQGDEQFF. The DNA for the CDR3 is TGTGCCAGCAGAGAAGCAGCGGGGGGGCAGGGGGATGAGCAGTTCTTC.

The rearrangement links TRBV5-4 to TRBJ1-1, with TRBD1 as a possible D gene (6 bases). Germline V CDR1 and CDR2: SGHNT, YYREEE (reference sequence). V was trimmed by 4 bases and J by 4 bases, leaving 14 bases between them. The CDR3 sequence is 14 residues long. CDR3 region: CASSQQTGITEAFF. DNA of the CDR3: TGTGCCAGCAGCCAGCAGACAGGAATCACTGAAGCTTTCTTT.

This chain uses TRBV28 with TRBJ2-1, with 14 bases matching TRBD2. The CDR3 consists of 16 residues. CDR1 and CDR2 (germline): MDHEN, SYDVKM. V shed 5 bases and J 7 bases; nucleotides not matched to a gene: 7. The CDR3 nucleotides are TGTGCCAGCAGTATCTCGGGACTAGCGGGAGTAAATGAGCAGTTCTTC. Encoded protein: CASSISGLAGVNEQFF.

This clone was observed a handful of times. The V call is TRBV11-3, the J call TRBJ2-1; the match to TRBD1 covers 7 bases. Germline values: CDR1 SGHNT, CDR2 YENEEA. Germline trimming cut 2 bases from V and 1 base from J; bases unmatched to any gene: 2. The CDR3 totals 15 residues. CDR3 amino acids: CASSLTGESYNEQFF. The CDR3, as DNA: TGTGCCAGCAGCTTAACAGGGGAGTCCTACAATGAGCAGTTCTTC.